The clone carrying this T cell receptor beta chain was picked up many times. This specimen comes from a study of early T cells in non-severe SARS-CoV-2 infection. TCRdb re-derived calls from the 5' RACE reads in MiXCR, one entry per CDR3 protein. Of about 56,000 distinct CDR3 sequences listed, about 16% are singletons. Specimen: whole blood, collected at baseline. The sequence was collected from an adult who was a healthcare worker with PCR-confirmed SARS-CoV-2 infection or an uninfected control (not recorded which).

For the CDR3, the DNA is TGTGCCAGCAGCTTGCGGCAGGGGATGGACAATGAGCAGTTCTTC. This encodes CASSLRQGMDNEQFF. J is TRBJ2-1 and V is TRBV5-5; perhaps TRBD1 as D (6 bases). The CDR3 is 15 amino acids. Germline V gene lookup returns CDR1 SGHKS and CDR2 YYEKEE (reference sequence). Between the trimmed V and J ends, which lost 1 base and 5 bases, there was a span of 13 bases.